Below are 24 T cell receptor beta chains sequenced from a single sample in a study of vaccination and CD4 T cells after COVID-19. Treatment denoted: roughly 10-day PBMC culture with coronavirus spike peptide pools or control peptides (ViraFEST assay). With the Oncomine TCR Beta short-read assay, DNA from cultured CD4+ T cells was sequenced. TCRdb re-analysed the PCR reads in MiXCR, keeping a single row per CDR3 protein. Found here are about 24,000 distinct CDR3 sequences, roughly 64% of them singletons; the top ten hold about 7.8%. The antigens these receptors bind are not known. What was sequenced was CD4+ T cells from blood, cultured in vitro. The receptor source for this set is a human donor who had recovered from COVID-19.

The chain links TRBV4-3 to TRBJ1-6, with D possibly matching TRBD1 (6 bases). This CDR3 contains 18 residues. The V end was cut by 0 bases, the J end by 10 bases, with 22 bases between. Germline-derived CDR1 and CDR2 are LGHNA and YSLEER. The chain's CDR3 is CASSQEGGHRTRLSPLHF. The CDR3 bases are TGCGCCAGCAGCCAAGAAGGGGGACACCGTACCAGATTGTCACCCCTCCACTTT.

The chain carries TRBV29-1 and TRBJ2-5; TRBD1 is a possible D gene (6 bases). CDR1 and CDR2 from the germline V gene are SQVTM and ANQGSEA. The CDR3 totals 13 residues. Trimming shortened V by 6 bases and J by 0 bases, and 11 bases separated the two germline ends. The CDR3, as DNA: TGCAGCGTCCTACAGGGTAACCAAGAGACCCAGTACTTC. It yields the protein CSVLQGNQETQYF.

The chain uses TRBV19 and TRBJ2-1, with D possibly matching TRBD1 (6 bases). CDR3 length equals 13 residues. Germline V gene data show CDR1 as LNHDA and CDR2 as SQIVND (reference sequence). V lost 6 bases, J lost 7 bases, and 13 bases lay in between. For the CDR3, the DNA is TGTGCCAGTAGCCCACAGGGAAAGAATGAGCAGTTCTTC. Translation gives CASSPQGKNEQFF. The whole variable domain, filled in from reference TRBV19 and TRBJ2-1, reads DGGITQSPKYLFRKEGQNVTLSCEQNLNHDAMYWYRQDPGQGLRLIYYSQIVNDFQKGDIAEGYSVSREKKESFPLTVTSAQKNPTAFYLCASSPQGKNEQFFGPGTRLTVL.

In this sample, this clonotype turned up a few times. The CDR3 sequence is CATRPGQLNSPLHF. The CDR3 nucleotides are TGTGCCACCAGACCGGGACAGCTTAATTCACCCCTCCACTTT. This chain joins TRBV15 and TRBJ1-6, with TRBD1 matching 7 bases. V lost 6 bases to trimming and J lost 6 bases; unmatched junction nucleotides: 5. CDR1 is LNHNV and CDR2 is YYDKDF in the germline V gene (reference sequence). The CDR3 contains 14 residues.

This CDR3 is CASSSEGAGRSEQYF. For the CDR3, the DNA is TGTGCCAGCAGCTCAGAGGGGGCAGGGCGGAGCGAGCAGTACTTC. The V call is TRBV7-2, the J call TRBJ2-7, with 7 nucleotides matching TRBD1. V lost 4 bases to trimming and J lost 6 bases; unmatched junction nucleotides: 12. The CDR3 has 15 residues. CDR1 SGHTA and CDR2 FQGNSA come from the germline V gene.

The rearrangement links TRBV30 to TRBJ1-2; D is undetermined. The CDR3 has 14 residues. Trimming removed 2 bases at V and 3 bases at J, with 13 bases between. The V gene's germline CDR1 is GTSNPN and CDR2 SVGIG (reference sequence). The CDR3, as DNA: TGTGCCTGGAGTATTATGGGATTTGACTATGGCTACACCTTC. This sequence encodes CAWSIMGFDYGYTF. Combining the CDR3 with reference TRBV30 and TRBJ1-2 gives the whole variable domain SQTIHQWPATLVQPVGSPLSLECTVEGTSNPNLYWYRQAAGRGLQLLFYSVGIGQISSEVPQNLSASRPQDRQFILSSKKLLLSDSGFYLCAWSIMGFDYGYTFGSGTRLTVV.

The V call is TRBV7-9, the J call TRBJ2-5; D unclear. Germline lookup yields CDR1 SEHNR and CDR2 FQNEAQ (reference sequence). The CDR3 spans 12 residues. V was pared by 11 bases and J by 4 bases, with 14 bases between. DNA of the CDR3: TGTGCCGGATCCTCAGGCGGAGAGACCCAGTACTTC. Protein: CAGSSGGETQYF.

V gene TRBV18 combines with J gene TRBJ1-2; the D is unclear. V lost 3 bases, J lost 4 bases, and 9 bases lay in between. The CDR3 has 13 residues. Germline loops: CDR1 KGHSH, CDR2 LQKENI. CDR3 bases: TGTGCCAGCTCACCTCAAGGCGGCTATGGCTACACCTTC. Amino acid sequence: CASSPQGGYGYTF.

The chain joins TRBV7-2 to TRBJ1-1; D is uncertain. The CDR3 length is 14 residues. Per the germline V gene, CDR1 is SGHTA and CDR2 is FQGNSA. Between the trimmed V and J ends, which lost 3 bases and 2 bases, there was a span of 10 bases. The CDR3 DNA sequence: TGTGCCAGCAGCTTGGGTTGGGGAAACACTGAAGCTTTCTTT. Translation gives CASSLGWGNTEAFF. Together with reference TRBV7-2 and TRBJ1-1, the CDR3 gives the full variable domain: GAGVSQSPSNKVTEKGKDVELRCDPISGHTALYWYRQSLGQGLEFLIYFQGNSAPDKSGLPSDRFSAERTGGSVSTLTIQRTQQEDSAVYLCASSLGWGNTEAFFGQGTRLTVV.

The V gene is TRBV15, the J gene TRBJ1-2; no reliable D call. Looked up from germline, CDR1 is LNHNV and CDR2 is YYDKDF (reference sequence). V was cut by 1 base and J by 4 bases, with 10 bases left in between. CDR3 length: 14 amino acids. CDR3: CATSRGQNGYGYTF. CDR3 bases: TGTGCCACCAGCAGAGGGCAGAACGGCTATGGCTACACCTTC. Filled out from reference TRBV15 and TRBJ1-2, the complete variable domain reads DAMVIQNPRYQVTQFGKPVTLSCSQTLNHNVMYWYQQKSSQAPKLLFHYYDKDFNNEADTPDNFQSRRPNTSFCFLDIRSPGLGDTAMYLCATSRGQNGYGYTFGSGTRLTVV.

This clonotype was counted between two and nine times. The rearrangement links TRBV7-7 to TRBJ1-1; D gene ambiguous. This CDR3 has 13 residues. V lost 5 bases, J lost 1 base, and 8 bases lay in between. Germline CDR1 SSHAT, CDR2 FNYEAQ (reference sequence). CDR3 DNA: TGTGCCAGCAGCCTAGGGTCGAACACTGAAGCTTTCTTT. It specifies CASSLGSNTEAFF.

This clonotype is medium-sized (0.01 to 0.1%) by share. V and J are TRBV5-5 and TRBJ1-6, with TRBD1 as a possible D gene (5 bases). V lost 3 bases and J lost 5, with 15 bases in between. The CDR3 extends over 16 amino acids. Germline CDR1 is SGHKS and CDR2 is YYEKEE (reference sequence). This CDR3 is CASSSAGTANNSPLHF. DNA of the CDR3: TGTGCCAGCAGCTCCGCCGGGACCGCTAATAATTCACCCCTCCACTTT.

The CDR3 protein is CATSKRSGRNEQFF. The CDR3 coding sequence is TGTGCCACCAGCAAGAGGTCTGGGAGGAATGAGCAGTTCTTC. The chain carries TRBV24-1 and TRBJ2-1, with TRBD2 as a possible D gene (6 bases). This CDR3 has 14 residues. Germline lookup yields CDR1 KGHDR and CDR2 SFDVKD. V dropped 7 bases and J dropped 7 bases, with 16 bases sitting between them.

The genes are TRBV15 and TRBJ2-7; D not certain. Germline assignment: CDR1 LNHNV and CDR2 YYDKDF (reference sequence). The CDR3 contains 15 residues. The V gene lost 1 base and the J gene lost 12 bases, with 22 bases spanning the gap. The CDR3 loop reads CATSRGKREEHMRYF. The CDR3 DNA reads as TGTGCCACCAGCAGAGGGAAACGAGAAGAACATATGCGGTACTTC.

The chain links TRBV6-5 to TRBJ1-2, with D perhaps TRBD1 (6 bases). With 2 bases removed from V and 0 bases from J, the gap between germline ends came to 10 bases. Per the germline V gene, CDR1 is MNHEY and CDR2 is SVGAGI. The CDR3 has 15 residues. Here the CDR3 DNA reads TGTGCCAGCAGTTACGTGGGACATTCTAACTATGGCTACACCTTC. Protein sequence: CASSYVGHSNYGYTF.

V is TRBV6-4 and J is TRBJ2-6, with TRBD1 matching over 10 bases. The junction had 10 bases not matched to a gene; V was cut back by 7 bases and J by 4 bases. The CDR3 totals 17 residues. The germline CDR1 and CDR2 sequences are MRHNA and SNTAGT. CDR3 sequence: CASTPGQGFSGANVLTF. DNA for the CDR3: TGTGCCAGCACCCCGGGACAGGGGTTTTCCGGGGCCAACGTCCTGACTTTC.

There are a few counts of this clonotype. The chain recombines TRBV28 with TRBJ1-1; D is undetermined. The CDR3 contains 12 residues. The germline V gene encodes CDR1 MDHEN and CDR2 SYDVKM. V lost 6 bases and J 2 bases, leaving 7 bases between the germline ends. The CDR3 loop is CASRSSNTEAFF. In nucleotides, the CDR3 is TGTGCCAGCAGAAGCAGTAACACTGAAGCTTTCTTT.

The V gene is TRBV7-2, the J gene TRBJ1-2; D is possibly TRBD1 (6 bases). The V gene lost 4 bases and the J gene lost 8 bases, with 8 bases spanning the gap. CDR3 size: 11 residues. From germline, CDR1 is SGHTA and CDR2 FQGNSA. CDR3 sequence: CASSSDRGYTF. CDR3 DNA sequence: TGTGCCAGCAGCTCCGACAGGGGCTACACCTTC.

V is TRBV28 and J is TRBJ1-4; unclear D gene. V was clipped by 2 bases and J by 3 bases, with 4 bases between them. Germline loops: CDR1 MDHEN, CDR2 SYDVKM. The CDR3 contains 13 residues. CDR3 in amino acids: CASSLGSNEKLFF. The DNA of the CDR3 is TGTGCCAGCAGTTTAGGGTCTAATGAAAAACTGTTTTTT.

This clonotype has more than one count but fewer than ten. The CDR3 here is CSARQGAGEKLFF. CDR3 nucleotide sequence: TGCAGTGCAAGACAGGGGGCCGGGGAAAAACTGTTTTTT. The chain uses TRBV20-1 and TRBJ1-4; TRBD1 matches 10 bases. V dropped 6 bases and J dropped 8; count of bases not matched to a gene: 6. CDR1 and CDR2 from the germline V gene are DFQATT and SNEGSKA (reference sequence). The CDR3 extends over 13 amino acids.

The gene calls are TRBV28 and TRBJ1-1, with D hard to call. The ends were cut back, 6 bases at V and 0 bases at J, with 5 bases in the middle. Germline values: CDR1 MDHEN, CDR2 SYDVKM. The length of the CDR3 is 12 residues. The CDR3 coding sequence is TGTGCCAGCAGCCTCCTGAACACTGAAGCTTTCTTT. Its translation is CASSLLNTEAFF.

The chain employs TRBV6-1 and TRBJ1-1; unclear D gene. CDR3 size: 13 residues. The germline V gene has CDR1 MNHNS and CDR2 SASEGT. Trimming took off 6 bases at V and 2 bases at J, with 10 bases between the two ends. CDR3: CASSPQPNTEAFF. The CDR3 DNA follows: TGTGCCAGCAGCCCCCAGCCTAACACTGAAGCTTTCTTT.

This chain joins TRBV7-9 and TRBJ2-6; D not certain. The CDR3 spans 12 residues. Trimming took off 7 bases at V and 4 bases at J, with 5 bases between the two ends. Germline CDR1 is SEHNR and CDR2 is FQNEAQ (reference sequence). CDR3 nucleotide sequence: TGTGCCAGCACCCGGGGGGCCAACGTCCTGACTTTC. This translates into CASTRGANVLTF.

The sample holds one count of this clonotype. V and J are TRBV6-2 or TRBV6-3 and TRBJ2-1; tentative D call: TRBD2 (5 bases). CDR3 length equals 15 residues. Germline V CDR1 and CDR2: MNHEY, SVGEGT. Deletions cut 3 bases from V and 7 bases from J, with 16 bases between. The CDR3 DNA reads TGTGCCAGCAGTTATCGTGTGATAGGAGGAAATGAGCAGTTCTTC. This translates into CASSYRVIGGNEQFF.